These 6 T cell receptor beta chains came from one sample sequenced in a study of regulatory T cells in long-lasting Graves disease. Time point indicated: persistent/refractory GD, antithyroid drugs over 5 years with positive TRAb. From RNA extracted from PBMCs, the TCR library was made. Construction of TCR beta libraries relied on iRepertoire HTBI primers and on Arm-PCR targeting CDR3 regions. TCRdb re-analysed the multiplex PCR reads in MiXCR, keeping a single row per CDR3 protein. Of approximately 690,000 distinct CDR3 sequences listed, 25% to 30% are singletons. Sequencing used peripheral blood mononuclear cells (PBMCs), obtained when the disease was refractory, from a patient treated with antithyroid drugs. The receptors stem from a female donor with Graves disease.

Written as DNA, the CDR3 is TGTGCCAGCAGTTTAGAGGCGTACCAGCCCCAGCATTTT. Translating gives CASSLEAYQPQHF. The genes are TRBV12-3 or TRBV12-4 and TRBJ1-5; D is ambiguous. Trimming shortened V by 1 base and J by 7 bases, and 8 bases separated the two germline ends. The CDR3 is 13 amino acids.

This clonotype came up many times. V gene TRBV3-1 combines with J gene TRBJ1-4, with 8 bases that match TRBD1. Germline CDR1 is LGHDT and CDR2 is YNNKEL (reference sequence). V shed 2 bases, J shed 8 bases, and the junction held 13 bases outside the gene matches. The CDR3 runs to 17 residues. CDR3 in DNA: TGTGCCAGCAGCCAAACGGGCGGGACAGGTCGGAACGAAAAACTGTTTTTT. Translation: CASSQTGGTGRNEKLFF.

In this sample, this clonotype turned up a few times. The chain joins TRBV4-1 to TRBJ2-7; D may be TRBD2 (5 bases). Germline values: CDR1 MGHRA, CDR2 YSYEKL. Between the trimmed V and J ends, which lost 3 bases and 0 bases, there was a span of 9 bases. The CDR3 sequence is 14 residues long. Here the CDR3 reads CASSQTIRSYEQYF. CDR3 nucleotide sequence: TGCGCCAGCAGCCAGACTATCCGCTCCTACGAGCAGTACTTC.

Comment on this clonotype: The conserved final phenylalanine or tryptophan is absent from the CDR3, which likely points to a read error. The chain links TRBV30 to TRBJ1-1; D not certain. The V end lost 2 bases, the J end lost 1 base, and 11 bases lay between the germline ends. CDR1 is GTSNPN, CDR2 SVGIG, per germline (reference sequence). The CDR3 extends over 14 amino acids. The chain's CDR3 is CAWSIGIQNTEAFV. The CDR3 region has the DNA TGTGCCTGGAGTATAGGGATCCAGAACACTGAAGCTTTCGTT.

The chain couples TRBV24-1 to TRBJ1-1, with D possibly being TRBD1 (6 bases). Germline CDR1 and CDR2: KGHDR and SFDVKD. CDR3 length: 13 residues. Trimming cost V 11 bases and J 1 base, with 13 bases left between them. The chain's CDR3 is CARIRGPNTEAFF. CDR3 coding DNA: TGTGCCAGGATACGGGGGCCGAACACTGAAGCTTTCTTT.

The chain links TRBV19 to TRBJ1-2; D perhaps matches TRBD1 (5 bases). The CDR3 loop spans 14 amino acids. V was pared by 3 bases and J by 6 bases, with 14 bases between. Germline V CDR1 and CDR2: LNHDA, SQIVND (reference sequence). The chain's CDR3 is CASSMWGEEDGYTF. The CDR3 DNA sequence: TGTGCCAGTAGTATGTGGGGGGAAGAGGATGGCTACACCTTC.